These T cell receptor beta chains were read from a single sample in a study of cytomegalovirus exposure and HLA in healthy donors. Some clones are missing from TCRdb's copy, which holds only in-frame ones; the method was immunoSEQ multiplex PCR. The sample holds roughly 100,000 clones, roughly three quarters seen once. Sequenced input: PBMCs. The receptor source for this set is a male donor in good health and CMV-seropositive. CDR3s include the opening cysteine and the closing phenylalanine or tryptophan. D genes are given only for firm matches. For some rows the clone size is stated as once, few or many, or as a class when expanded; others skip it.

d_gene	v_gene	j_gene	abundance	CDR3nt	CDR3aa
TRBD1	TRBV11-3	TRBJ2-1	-	TGTGCCAGCAGCCGAAGGACAGGTATGGACAATGAGCAGTTCTTC	CASSRRTGMDNEQFF
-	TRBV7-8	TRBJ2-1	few	TGTGCCAGCAGCTCCGGGAGAAACCTTTACAATGAGCAGTTCTTC	CASSSGRNLYNEQFF
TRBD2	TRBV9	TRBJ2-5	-	TGTGCCAGCAGCGGACTTCTAGCGGGACAAGAGACCCAGTACTTC	CASSGLLAGQETQYF
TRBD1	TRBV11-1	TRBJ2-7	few	TGTGCCAGCAGCCATCCGGACAGGGGGGATCACTACGAGCAGTACTTC	CASSHPDRGDHYEQYF
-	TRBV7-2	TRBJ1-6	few	TGTGCCAGCAGCTTAGTGTGGGCCGGGGATTCACCCCTCCACTTT	CASSLVWAGDSPLHF
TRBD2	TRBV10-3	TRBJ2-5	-	TGTGCCATCAGTGAGCCCCCGGGACTAGCGGACCAAGAGACCCAGTACTTC	CAISEPPGLADQETQYF
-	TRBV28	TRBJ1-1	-	TGTGCCAGCAGTCCTCCGGACATGAACACTGAAGCTTTCTTT	CASSPPDMNTEAFF
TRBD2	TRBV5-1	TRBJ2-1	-	TGCGCCAGCAGCCCTCTAGCGGGAGGTTCCTACAATGAGCAGTTCTTC	CASSPLAGGSYNEQFF
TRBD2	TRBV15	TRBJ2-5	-	TGTGCCACCAGCAGTGACCGGCGGGAGCCTACCCAAGAGACCCAGTACTTC	CATSSDRREPTQETQYF
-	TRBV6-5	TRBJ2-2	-	TGTGCCAGCAGTTACTCGACAGCGAACACCGGGGAGCTGTTTTTT	CASSYSTANTGELFF
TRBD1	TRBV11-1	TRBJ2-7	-	TGTGCCAGCAGCCGGGCGGGACAGGGGTCCTACGAGCAGTACTTC	CASSRAGQGSYEQYF
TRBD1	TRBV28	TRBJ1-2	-	TGTGCCAGCAGCTTGGGGCATCTTGGGACAGCTCCTAGGAGCTACACCTTC	CASSLGHLGTAPRSYTF
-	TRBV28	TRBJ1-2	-	TGTGCCAGCAGTTCCACAGGGAACTATGGCTACACCTTC	CASSSTGNYGYTF
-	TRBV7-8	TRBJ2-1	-	TGTGCCAGCAGCGTGACCTGGAGCGCCTACAATGAGCAGTTCTTC	CASSVTWSAYNEQFF
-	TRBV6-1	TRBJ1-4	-	TGTGCCACTTTTAATGAAAAACTGTTTTTT	CATFNEKLFF
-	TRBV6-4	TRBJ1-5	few	TGTGCCAGCAGTAGAGAGAGCAATCAGCCCCAGCATTTT	CASSRESNQPQHF